Sequencing of this T cell receptor beta chain was carried out in a study of shared clonotypes between healthy human individuals (dated by TCRdb to the early 2020s). Some background on the complete study: Three men and two women, aged 18 to 49 years, made up the cohort. Libraries were prepared and TCR repertoires were sequenced by different laboratories using diverse techniques, in order to increase sequencing depth and limit assay-specific biases. Per donor, leukapheresis produced somewhere between about 0.9 and 9.5 billion PBMCs. For each donor, CD4 naive and CD4 memory were each given three plates, CD8 naive was given two plates, and CD8 memory was given one plate. To estimate repertoire size and how much clonotypes are shared between individuals, the study performed deep sequencing of blood TCR repertoires from roughly five healthy adults. The study at large found these results: Sampling was restricted to blood, and TCR repertoires in tissue are likely to differ from TCR repertoires in blood. Incomplete sequencing was indicated by rarefaction of sorted-subset datasets, despite the large sequencing depth. Clonotypes shared by all four sorted-subset donors showed higher generation probabilities than non-shared clonotypes. Because the study included only a small number of donors, the genetic and exposure-history diversity represented was limited. Across four donors, roughly 5% of naive CD4, more than 3% of naive CD8, roughly 2.3% of memory CD4, and 0.3% to 0.45% of memory CD8 clonotypes were shared. Naive subsets generally had larger estimated clonotype richness than memory subsets did. Pairwise subsampling indicated that sequencing depth was expected to affect the degree of clonotype sharing among donors.

V loses 3 bases of germline sequence and J loses 2 bases, and the interval between the two ends is 11 bases. For CDR1 and CDR2, the germline V gene lists SNHLY and FYNNEI. Inclusive of the bounding cysteine and phenylalanine, the CDR3 is 14 residues long. Solely the CDR3 DNA is kept, with 42 bases framed from the first base. This clone was counted only a few times. It lacks a known antigen. Base qualities are not provided; no much larger clone lies one nucleotide away. Using the deep immunoSEQ assay, TCR CDR3 regions were amplified from genomic DNA by multiplex PCR. For each cell subset, the extracted genomic DNA was distributed evenly across all wells of several immunoSEQ 96-well plates, and each plate served as one replicate. For sorted subsets, roughly 190 ng of genomic DNA, equivalent to 30,000 or so T cell genomes, went into each replicate PCR. Purified libraries were quantified with a Qubit 3.0 fluorometer, sized on a Bioanalyzer 2100, and re-quantified with the KAPA Library Quantification kit. Each immunoSEQ 96-well plate was sequenced on its own single-read 150-cycle Illumina NextSeq 550 flow cell. The original pipeline was this. The immunoSEQ output contained only junctional sequences without quality scores, so filtering could not match that applied to full-length reads. Sequences were annotated with PyIR, a Python wrapper for IgBLAST v1.9, and V/J genes and CDR3 were assigned using IMGT germline references. Reads with weak V/J assignments (E-value above 1e-6), missing CDR3, stop codons, out-of-frame junctions, or ambiguous translated residues were removed. V3J clonotypes were defined as sequences sharing an identical inferred V gene, J gene, and CDR3 amino acid sequence. Percentage overlap between repertoires was calculated by dividing the number of shared unique clonotypes by the size of the smaller repertoire. RTK rarefaction, the Chao1 estimator, and Recon v2.1 estimates of unobserved clonotypes were used to assess repertoire richness. For all TCRbeta clonotypes obtained by the gDNA method from a handful of donors, generation probabilities were computed with OLGA. Entries here come from immuneACCESS through TCRdb and include only in-frame sequences with V and J called. Some clones fail to appear in such tables; in the studies checked, an unresolved V gene covers under half of the shortfall, and the cause of the remainder is unknown. V, J and clone size are those of that table, while D and trimming were read from the DNA. Present in this sample are some 300,000 clones, over 70% of which were seen just once. The top ten clones comprise about 10% of the sample.

The donors were healthy, HIV-negative adults with no recently reported acute infections or vaccinations. Every donor was a Caucasian adult residing in Nashville, Tennessee, USA. Magnetic negative selection was used to enrich CD4+ T cells, after which naive cells were positively selected on CD45RA and the negative fraction became the memory subset. Blood was collected by leukapheresis, and PBMCs were isolated by Ficoll-Histopaque density gradient centrifugation and then cryopreserved in liquid nitrogen vapor phase. Analytical flow cytometry was used to check the purity and quantity of each magnetically sorted T cell population. From each sorted fraction, genomic DNA was isolated and quantified by UV absorbance on a Nanodrop 2000c.

The material sequenced was memory CD4+ T cells sorted from blood. Sample cell subset or site, as interpreted from the label and publication: CD45RA-negative fraction. Recombination connected TRBV2 to TRBJ2-7; the D segment could be TRBD1, given 5 matching bases. The TCR sequence derives from a man between 25 and 39 years old in good health. This receptor has the CDR3 CASSDAGFTYEQYF. Here is the DNA: TGTGCCAGCAGTGATGCAGGGTTCACCTACGAGCAGTACTTC.